These 16 T cell receptor beta chains originate from one sample sequenced in a study of shared clonotypes between healthy human individuals. Assay: immunoSEQ multiplex PCR; the TCRdb copy retains only in-frame clones and omits some. The sample lists some 630,000 clones, approximately 96% occurring once. Cells designated naive CD8 were CD45RO-negative and were positively selected for CCR7, with terminally differentiated effector memory CD45RA+ cells excluded. Sample: naive CD8+ T cells sorted from blood. The source is a woman younger than 45 in good health.

This chain uses TRBV10-2 with TRBJ2-7; D is uncertain. This CDR3 comprises 15 residues. V was clipped by 6 bases and J by 0 bases, with 15 bases between them. Germline V gives CDR1 WSHSY, CDR2 SAAADI. The CDR3 region is CASRLGRIGSYEQYF. In DNA, the CDR3 is TGCGCCAGCAGGCTTGGACGGATCGGCTCCTACGAGCAGTACTTC.

This chain joins TRBV6-5 and TRBJ1-6; weak D call: TRBD1 (5 bases). This CDR3 contains 14 residues. V dropped 2 bases and J dropped 6 bases, with 8 bases sitting between them. CDR1 is MNHEY and CDR2 is SVGAGI in the germline V gene. Here the CDR3 reads CASSYEGTNSPLHF. For the CDR3, the DNA is TGTGCCAGCAGTTACGAGGGGACTAATTCACCCCTCCACTTT.

In its sample, this clone was seen once. The chain recombines TRBV13 with TRBJ1-5, with a tentative D call TRBD1 (6 bases). This CDR3 spans 15 amino acids. V lost 0 bases to trimming and J lost 4 bases, with 10 bases between them. Germline V gene lookup returns CDR1 PRHDT and CDR2 FYEKMQ (reference sequence). The CDR3 spells CASSLGGTINQPQHF. The CDR3 nucleotides are TGTGCCAGCAGCTTAGGTGGGACAATAAATCAGCCCCAGCATTTT.

The chain links TRBV27 to TRBJ2-1, with TRBD1 matching 11 bases. The germline V gene has CDR1 MNHEY and CDR2 SMNVEV (reference sequence). V lost 5 bases and J lost 6; bases outside the gene matches: 6. The CDR3 has 15 residues. The CDR3 DNA follows: TGTGCCAGCAGTGACCGGACAGGGGGCCTCAATGAGCAGTTCTTC. Translated, it gives CASSDRTGGLNEQFF.

The chain has TRBV4-1 and TRBJ2-7; tentatively, D is TRBD2 (5 bases). The CDR3 sequence is 15 residues long. The V end was cut by 8 bases, the J end by 5 bases, with 22 bases between. The germline gives CDR1 MGHRA, CDR2 YSYEKL. CDR3 amino acids: CASSYTVSAGDEQYF. Here the CDR3 DNA reads TGCGCCAGCTCATACACCGTCTCAGCCGGGGACGAGCAGTACTTC.

This clone is a singleton in its sample. The J gene is TRBJ2-1, the V gene TRBV7-6; 9 bases align to TRBD1. V gave up 4 bases and J gave up 9 bases; unmatched junction bases: 13. CDR1 SGHVS and CDR2 FNYEAQ come from the germline V gene. The length of the CDR3 is 16 residues. The CDR3 protein is CASSCRDREGMGEQFF. Here the CDR3 DNA reads TGTGCCAGCAGCTGCCGGGACAGGGAGGGGATGGGTGAGCAGTTCTTC.

To note about this clone: Other DNA sequences in the same sample also yield this CDR3. V gene TRBV7-9 combines with J gene TRBJ1-5; D perhaps matches TRBD1 (5 bases). Germline CDR1 SEHNR, CDR2 FQNEAQ (reference sequence). This CDR3 is built from 14 residues. V lost 5 bases and J lost 3, with 11 bases in between. The CDR3 region has the DNA TGTGCCAGCAGCCTGGGGGGTAACAATCAGCCCCAGCATTTT. Amino acids: CASSLGGNNQPQHF.

This chain uses TRBV2 with TRBJ2-5; 7 bases fit TRBD2. V lost 3 bases, J lost 3 bases, and 13 bases stayed unmatched. Germline CDR1 SNHLY, CDR2 FYNNEI. The CDR3 is 17 residues long. The CDR3 sequence is CASSDPWGAGMEETQYF. The CDR3, as DNA: TGTGCCAGCAGTGATCCGTGGGGAGCGGGGATGGAAGAGACCCAGTACTTC.

The V gene is TRBV9, the J gene TRBJ2-7; 9 positions agree with TRBD2. CDR3 length: 18 amino acids. In germline, CDR1 is SGDLS, CDR2 YYNGEE. V shed 3 bases, J shed 1 base, and the junction held 14 bases outside the gene matches. The DNA for the CDR3 is TGTGCCAGCAGCGACCGACTAGCGGACCCCGAAGGGTCCTACGAGCAGTACTTC. The encoded protein is CASSDRLADPEGSYEQYF. Combining the CDR3 with reference TRBV9 and TRBJ2-7 gives the whole variable domain DSGVTQTPKHLITATGQRVTLRCSPRSGDLSVYWYQQSLDQGLQFLIQYYNGEERAKGNILERFSAQQFPDLHSELNLSSLELGDSALYFCASSDRLADPEGSYEQYFGPGTRLTVT.

J is TRBJ2-7 and V is TRBV6-1; D is ambiguous. Trimming pared 2 bases from V and 5 bases from J, leaving 10 bases between. CDR1 is MNHNS and CDR2 is SASEGT in the germline V gene. The CDR3 sequence is 13 residues long. CDR3 sequence reads: CASSEFPGDEQYF. For the CDR3, the DNA is TGTGCCAGCAGTGAATTTCCGGGCGACGAGCAGTACTTC.

A few counts support this clone. This chain uses TRBV7-9 with TRBJ2-7; D might be TRBD1 (6 bases). This CDR3 comprises 13 residues. Trimming took off 1 base at V and 3 bases at J, with 7 bases between the two ends. CDR1 SEHNR and CDR2 FQNEAQ come from the germline V gene (reference sequence). The CDR3 is CASSLVRGYEQYF. In nucleotides, the CDR3 is TGTGCCAGCAGCTTAGTCAGGGGCTACGAGCAGTACTTC.

This clone was detected only once. The chain couples TRBV9 to TRBJ2-3; weak D call: TRBD1 (6 bases). Germline CDR1 is SGDLS and CDR2 is YYNGEE. The CDR3 has 17 residues. The V end was cut by 4 bases, the J end by 0 bases, with 18 bases between. The CDR3 sequence: CASSNRVGTTSTDTQYF. The CDR3, as DNA: TGTGCCAGCAGCAACCGGGTAGGGACAACTAGCACAGATACGCAGTATTTT.

The rearrangement uses TRBV5-4 and TRBJ2-7; a weak D match, TRBD1 (6 bases). This CDR3 has 15 amino acids. Germline V lookup: CDR1 SGHNT, CDR2 YYREEE (reference sequence). The germline V and J ends were trimmed by 2 bases and 5 bases, with 17 bases remaining between them. The CDR3, as DNA: TGTGCCAGCAGCTTAAATCCGGGACAATCTAACGAGCAGTACTTC. The encoded protein is CASSLNPGQSNEQYF. The complete variable domain, with remaining parts taken from reference TRBV5-4 and TRBJ2-7, reads ETGVTQSPTHLIKTRGQQVTLRCSSQSGHNTVSWYQQALGQGPQFIFQYYREEENGRGNFPPRFSGLQFPNYSSELNVNALELDDSALYLCASSLNPGQSNEQYFGPGTRLTVT.

The chain is built from TRBV28 and TRBJ2-2; D perhaps matches TRBD2 (6 bases). There are 16 residues in the CDR3. Germline CDR1 MDHEN, CDR2 SYDVKM. The V end lost 8 bases, the J end lost 2 bases, and 18 bases lay between the germline ends. The CDR3 sequence is CASQPLGLENTGELFF. The DNA of the CDR3 is TGTGCCAGCCAGCCGCTGGGACTGGAAAACACCGGGGAGCTGTTTTTT.

The chain recombines TRBV5-8 with TRBJ1-5; no definite D call. CDR3 length: 14 amino acids. V lost 0 bases to trimming and J lost 2 bases, with 6 bases between them. Looked up from germline, CDR1 is SGHTS and CDR2 is YDEGEE. The CDR3 spells CASSLDTGNQPQHF. Written as DNA, the CDR3 is TGTGCCAGCAGCTTGGACACAGGCAATCAGCCCCAGCATTTT. The whole variable domain, filled in from reference TRBV5-8 and TRBJ1-5, reads EAGVTQSPTHLIKTRGQQATLRCSPISGHTSVYWYQQALGLGLQFLLWYDEGEERNRGNFPPRFSGRQFPNYSSELNVNALELEDSALYLCASSLDTGNQPQHFGDGTRLSIL.

V usage is TRBV2 and J usage is TRBJ2-7; TRBD2 matches at 13 bases. CDR3 length: 14 amino acids. CDR1 SNHLY and CDR2 FYNNEI come from the germline V gene. J was trimmed by 2 bases and V by 10 bases; bases with no gene match: 5. DNA for the CDR3: TGTGCCACCCGACTAGCGGGAGGAACCTACGAGCAGTACTTC. It is translated as CATRLAGGTYEQYF.